The source of this TCR beta chain is a study of molecular identifiers for immune sequencing clone quantification. At the level of the study: With replicates, the RNA of around 18,000 or 91,000 naive CD8 cells was split five ways and four were sequenced.

TCRdb recomputed calls from the PCR reads with MiXCR, one row per CDR3 protein. Of around 480,000 distinct CDR3 sequences listed, roughly 26% are singletons. The CDR3 consists of 15 residues. Trimming stripped 3 bases from V and 6 bases from J, with 17 bases between. Germline CDR1 is MGHRA and CDR2 is YSYEKL. J is TRBJ1-1 and V is TRBV4-1, with D perhaps TRBD1 (5 bases). This clonotype was obtained from a human donor in good health. Some libraries in this study had Jurkat cell RNA spiked in. The sample was naive CD8+ T cells from blood, with Jurkat cell RNA spiked in. Subset described: FACS-sorted CD8+CD4-CCR7+CD45RA+ naive T cells. The CDR3 is CASSQIGLLGAEAFF. The CDR3 DNA reads as TGCGCCAGCAGCCAGATTGGACTCTTGGGGGCTGAAGCTTTCTTT.